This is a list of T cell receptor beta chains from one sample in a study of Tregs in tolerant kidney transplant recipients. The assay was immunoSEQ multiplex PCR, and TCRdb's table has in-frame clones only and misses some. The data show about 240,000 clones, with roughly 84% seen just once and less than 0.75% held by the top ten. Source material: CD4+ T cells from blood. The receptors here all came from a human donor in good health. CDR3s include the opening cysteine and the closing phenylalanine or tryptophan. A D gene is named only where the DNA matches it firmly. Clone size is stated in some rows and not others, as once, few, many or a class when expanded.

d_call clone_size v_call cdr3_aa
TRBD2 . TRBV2 CASSEAEAGAQYF
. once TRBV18 CASSPLDSRSTDTQYF
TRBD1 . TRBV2 CASSETGGFTEAFF
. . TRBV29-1 CSALWGRIGTDTQYF
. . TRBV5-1 CASSFREGVTEAFF
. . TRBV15 CATSYDVGYYGYTF
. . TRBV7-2 CASSLAGLNTGELFF
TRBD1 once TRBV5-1 CASSATGTGGYGYTF
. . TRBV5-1 CASSLISGPNQPQHF
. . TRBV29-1 CSAGKGGTEAFF